Sequencing of this T cell receptor (beta chain) was carried out in a study of blood T cells in healthy people across ages. This clonotype has a single count. The CDR3 has 16 amino acids. The ends were cut back, 6 bases at V and 1 base at J, with 17 bases in the middle. Germline V gene lookup returns CDR1 LGHDT and CDR2 YNNKEL (reference sequence). A J-beta primer mix and a sample-barcoded 5' primer were used in a second PCR of roughly 7 to 12 cycles. TCRdb reanalysed the 5' RACE reads using MiXCR and keeps one entry per CDR3 protein. The sample shows some 1.5 million distinct CDR3 sequences, about 45% of them seen only once.

The TCR was taken from a woman between 18 and 29 years old in good health. Specimen: blood. The J gene is TRBJ2-3, the V gene TRBV3-1; D is uncertain. The CDR3 loop is CASRERGTVGTDTQYF. The CDR3 nucleotides read TGTGCCAGCAGGGAAAGAGGCACGGTTGGCACAGATACGCAGTATTTT.